The clone carrying this T cell receptor beta chain was picked up a small number of times. Its antigen is undetermined. Germline CDR1 is MDHEN and CDR2 is SYDVKM. CDR3 length equals 15 residues. Trimming cost V 5 bases and J 7 bases, with 21 bases left between them. The data were obtained in a study of identical twins. The study, taken as a whole, reports: While abundant cord blood beta clonotypes carried fewer insertions, memory repertoires showed no such pattern. Among out-of-frame alpha sequences shared by twins, low generation probability occurred in excess.

Unique molecular identifiers were in the cDNA, with template-switch universal primer binding. One entry per CDR3 protein results from TCRdb running MiXCR on the 5' RACE reads. The table has 1.5 million to 2 million distinct CDR3 sequences, less than 35% seen once; the top ten hold around 0.3%. The sequencing input was cord blood. This chain links TRBV28 with TRBJ2-7, with D perhaps given as TRBD1 or TRBD2 (5 bases each). This TCR was sampled from a newborn girl in good health. Here the CDR3 reads CASSTTGTHYNEQYF. In nucleotides, the CDR3 is TGTGCCAGCAGTACGACCGGGACCCACTACAATGAGCAGTACTTC.